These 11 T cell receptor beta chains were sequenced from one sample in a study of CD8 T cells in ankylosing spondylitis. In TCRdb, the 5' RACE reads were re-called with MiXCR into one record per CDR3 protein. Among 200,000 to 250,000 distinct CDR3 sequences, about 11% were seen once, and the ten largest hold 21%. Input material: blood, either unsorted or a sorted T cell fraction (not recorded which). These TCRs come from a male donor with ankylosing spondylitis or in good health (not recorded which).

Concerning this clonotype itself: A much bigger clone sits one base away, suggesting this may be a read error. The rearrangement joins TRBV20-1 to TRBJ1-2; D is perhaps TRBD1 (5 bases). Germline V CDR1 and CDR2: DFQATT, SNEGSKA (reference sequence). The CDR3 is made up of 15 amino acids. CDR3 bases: TGCAGTACTAGATCCGGGACTGCGTGGGACTATGGCTACACCTTC. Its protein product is CSTRSGTAWDYGYTF.

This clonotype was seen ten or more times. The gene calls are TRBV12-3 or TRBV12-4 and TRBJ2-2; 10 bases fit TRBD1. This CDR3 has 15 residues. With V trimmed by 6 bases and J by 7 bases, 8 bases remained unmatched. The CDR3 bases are TGTGCCAGCAGGTCCGCGGGGACAGGGGTCGGGGAGCTGTTTTTT. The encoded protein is CASRSAGTGVGELFF.

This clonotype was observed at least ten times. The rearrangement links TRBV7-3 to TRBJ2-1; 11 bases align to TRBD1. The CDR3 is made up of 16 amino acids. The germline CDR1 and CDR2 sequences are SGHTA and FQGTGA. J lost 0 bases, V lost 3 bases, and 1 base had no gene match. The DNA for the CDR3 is TGTGCCAGCAGCTTCGGGACAGGGGGCTCCTACAATGAGCAGTTCTTC. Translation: CASSFGTGGSYNEQFF.

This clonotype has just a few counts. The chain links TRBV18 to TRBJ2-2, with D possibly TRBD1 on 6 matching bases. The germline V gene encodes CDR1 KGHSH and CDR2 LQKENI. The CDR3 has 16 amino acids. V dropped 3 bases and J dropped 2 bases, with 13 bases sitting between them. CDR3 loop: CASSPTGTLNTGELFF. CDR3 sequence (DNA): TGTGCCAGCTCACCCACCGGGACACTCAACACCGGGGAGCTGTTTTTT.

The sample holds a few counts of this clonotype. As DNA, the CDR3 is TGTGCCAGCAGACAGGCTGCTGTGACCGGGGAGCTGTTTTTT. This gives the protein CASRQAAVTGELFF. V is TRBV7-2 and J is TRBJ2-2; a weak D match, TRBD1 (5 bases). The CDR3 is 14 residues long. V was trimmed by 6 bases and J by 5 bases, leaving 13 bases between them. Germline V gene lookup returns CDR1 SGHTA and CDR2 FQGNSA.

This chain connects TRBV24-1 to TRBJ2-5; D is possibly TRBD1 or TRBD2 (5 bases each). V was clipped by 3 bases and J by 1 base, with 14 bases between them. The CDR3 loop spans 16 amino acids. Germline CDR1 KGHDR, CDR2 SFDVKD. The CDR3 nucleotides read TGTGCCACCAGTGATCCGGCACCTGGGACCCAAGAGACCCAGTACTTC. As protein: CATSDPAPGTQETQYF.

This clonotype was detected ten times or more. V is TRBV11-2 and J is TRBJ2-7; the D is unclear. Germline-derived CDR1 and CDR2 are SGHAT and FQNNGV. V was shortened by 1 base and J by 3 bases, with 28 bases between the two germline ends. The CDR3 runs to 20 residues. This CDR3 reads CASSLVSFGPYAQPHYEQYF. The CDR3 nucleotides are TGTGCCAGCAGCTTAGTTAGCTTCGGACCGTACGCACAACCCCACTACGAGCAGTACTTC.

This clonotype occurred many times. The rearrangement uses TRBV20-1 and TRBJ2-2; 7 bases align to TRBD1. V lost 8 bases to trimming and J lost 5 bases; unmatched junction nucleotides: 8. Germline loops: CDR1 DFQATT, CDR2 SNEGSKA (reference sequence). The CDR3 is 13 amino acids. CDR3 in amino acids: CSSWDSGTGELFF. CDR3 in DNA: TGCAGTTCCTGGGACAGCGGAACCGGGGAGCTGTTTTTT.

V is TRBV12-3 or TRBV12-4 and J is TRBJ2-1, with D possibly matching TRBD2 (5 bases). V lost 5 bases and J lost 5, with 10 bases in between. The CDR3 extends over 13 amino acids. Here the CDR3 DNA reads TGTGCCAGCAGTCCAGGACTGAACAATGAGCAGTTCTTC. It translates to CASSPGLNNEQFF.

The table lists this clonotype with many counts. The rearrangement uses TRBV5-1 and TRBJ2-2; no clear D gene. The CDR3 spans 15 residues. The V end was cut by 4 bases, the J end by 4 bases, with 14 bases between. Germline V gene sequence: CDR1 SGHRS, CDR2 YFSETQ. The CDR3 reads CASSTTVAGTGELFF. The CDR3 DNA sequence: TGCGCCAGCAGCACCACAGTCGCTGGCACCGGGGAGCTGTTTTTT.

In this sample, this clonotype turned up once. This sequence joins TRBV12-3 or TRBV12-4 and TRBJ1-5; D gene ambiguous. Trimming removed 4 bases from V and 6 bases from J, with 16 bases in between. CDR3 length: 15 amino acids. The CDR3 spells CASSSTPGDSQPQHF. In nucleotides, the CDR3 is TGTGCCAGCAGTTCAACCCCCGGTGATTCTCAGCCCCAGCATTTT.